A selection of T cell receptor beta chains follows, all from one sample in a study of blood T cell repertoires in COVID-19. This table comes from immunoSEQ multiplex PCR, and its TCRdb copy is limited to in-frame clones, with some not included. The sample lists about 140,000 clones, about 87% occurring once. Sequenced sample: peripheral blood. These receptors all come from a woman at least 80 years old with acute or convalescent COVID-19. Each CDR3 is given with its conserved first and last residue. The D gene is left open where the match is weak. Some rows have no size entry. The others give once, few or many, or a class for an expanded clone.

v_call	j_call	d_call	clone_size	cdr3_nt	cdr3_aa
TRBV18	TRBJ1-2	TRBD1	-	TGTGCCAGCTCACCGGCCGGGACAGTCTATGGCTACACCTTC	CASSPAGTVYGYTF
TRBV5-1	TRBJ1-1	-	once	TGCGCCAGCAGCCCAGGGGTTAACACTGAAGCTTTCTTT	CASSPGVNTEAFF
TRBV6-5	TRBJ1-2	-	-	TGTGCCAGCTCGAAAAGAAATACAGGCGCCTATGGCTACACCTTC	CASSKRNTGAYGYTF
TRBV3-1/TRBV3-2	TRBJ2-1	-	-	TGTGCCAGCAGCCAATACGGTAACAATGAGCAGTTCTTC	CASSQYGNNEQFF
TRBV12-3/TRBV12-4	TRBJ2-1	-	-	TGTGCCAGCAGTTCAAACGACAGGGAGCAGTTCTTC	CASSSNDREQFF
TRBV29-1	TRBJ1-2	TRBD1	-	TGCAGCGGGGGACAGGGGGACTATGGCTACACCTTC	CSGGQGDYGYTF
TRBV11-2	TRBJ1-2	TRBD1	-	TGTGCCAGCAGCTTAGTGGGGACAGGGGTTCTAGTTGGCTACACCTTC	CASSLVGTGVLVGYTF
TRBV11-2	TRBJ2-7	TRBD1	-	TGTGCCAGCAGCTTAGTGCAGGGGGCTAGCTACGAGCAGTACTTC	CASSLVQGASYEQYF
TRBV4-2	TRBJ1-2	-	-	TGTGCCAGCAGTCCTTACCAGGGAAGAACCAACTATGGCTACACCTTC	CASSPYQGRTNYGYTF
TRBV11-1	TRBJ1-5	-	-	TGTGCCAGCAGCTTAACGGTCAATCAGCCCCAGCATTTT	CASSLTVNQPQHF
TRBV19	TRBJ1-2	-	-	TGTGCCAGTAGTATCCTCGGCCAGGGCCTCTATGGCTACACCTTC	CASSILGQGLYGYTF
TRBV27	TRBJ1-5	-	once	TGTGCCAGCAGTCCCGGGTTGCGCAATCAGCCCCAGCATTTT	CASSPGLRNQPQHF
TRBV12-5	TRBJ1-3	-	-	TGTGCTAGTGGTTTGGTAGTCATGGGGGGGTTAGGAAACACCATATATTTT	CASGLVVMGGLGNTIYF
TRBV4-1	TRBJ1-1	-	-	TGCGCCAGCAGCCAAGACCGGAGACAGGTTAGGACTGAAGCTTTCTTT	CASSQDRRQVRTEAFF
TRBV18	TRBJ1-2	TRBD1	-	TGTGCCAGCTCACCAACGACAGGGGGGGATGGCTACACCTTC	CASSPTTGGDGYTF
TRBV6-5	TRBJ1-6	-	-	TGTGCCAGCAGTTACTCGTTGGGCTTCAATTCACCCCTCCACTTT	CASSYSLGFNSPLHF
TRBV10-3	TRBJ1-2	-	-	TGTGCCATCAGTGAAGACAGGTCCTATGGCTACACCTTC	CAISEDRSYGYTF
TRBV2	TRBJ1-2	-	-	TGTGCCAGCAGTGGTGGACTGAGCTTCTATGGCTACACCTTC	CASSGGLSFYGYTF
TRBV5-1	TRBJ1-1	-	-	TGCGCCAGCAGCTTGTTGACAGTGAACACTGAAGCTTTCTTT	CASSLLTVNTEAFF
TRBV7-2	TRBJ2-5	-	-	TGTGCCAGCAGCTCCCCCGGAGGGCGAGAGACCCAGTACTTC	CASSSPGGRETQYF
TRBV20-1	TRBJ2-3	TRBD2	-	TGCAGTGCTAGTATGACTAGCGGCACAGATACGCAGTATTTT	CSASMTSGTDTQYF
TRBV7-2	TRBJ2-7	TRBD1	-	TGTGCCAGCAGCTACACCCCCGACAGGGCAGGCGAGCAGTACTTC	CASSYTPDRAGEQYF
TRBV12-5	TRBJ1-5	TRBD1	-	TGTGCTAGTGGTTTGCTGGTCACAGGGGGCGCGGGTCAGCCCCAGCATTTT	CASGLLVTGGAGQPQHF
TRBV6-2/TRBV6-3	TRBJ1-5	TRBD1	-	TGTGCCAGCAGCCGGGACAGGGATTTGGATCAGCCCCAGCATTTT	CASSRDRDLDQPQHF
TRBV15	TRBJ1-1	-	once	TGTGCCACCAGCAGAGATGGAACCCAGGGTACTGAAGCTTTCTTT	CATSRDGTQGTEAFF
TRBV7-7	TRBJ2-5	TRBD1	-	TGTGCTAGCAGCCGCAATCCGGGACAGGGGGACGAGACCCAGTACTTC	CASSRNPGQGDETQYF
TRBV18	TRBJ2-1	-	-	TGTGCCAGCTCACCATGGGGCGGATCCTCGGTGAATGAGCAGTTCTTC	CASSPWGGSSVNEQFF
TRBV7-2	TRBJ2-3	TRBD2	-	TGTGCCAGCAGCCCTCAGCGGGGGAGCACAGATACGCAGTATTTT	CASSPQRGSTDTQYF
TRBV3-1/TRBV3-2	TRBJ2-3	TRBD2	-	TGTGCCAGCAGCCAAGATCTGCGACTAGCGGGGGGCACAGATACGCAGTATTTT	CASSQDLRLAGGTDTQYF
TRBV10-3	TRBJ1-1	TRBD1	few	TGTGCCATCTCAGGGGGAGGCACTGAAGCTTTCTTT	CAISGGGTEAFF
TRBV5-4	TRBJ1-1	TRBD1	-	TGTGCCAGCAGCTTGGCCGGGGCAGGGGGCTTCACTGAAGCTTTCTTT	CASSLAGAGGFTEAFF
TRBV7-2	TRBJ1-1	TRBD1	-	TGTGCCAGCAGCCTAGGGACAGCGTACACTGAAGCTTTCTTT	CASSLGTAYTEAFF
TRBV25-1	TRBJ2-7	TRBD1	-	TGTGCCAGCAGTGCCGACAGGGGGTCCTACGAGCAGTACTTC	CASSADRGSYEQYF
TRBV11-2	TRBJ1-2	-	-	TGTGCCAGCAGCTTATCTAGCTCCCGCCTCACCCCGAGGGGCTACACCTTC	CASSLSSSRLTPRGYTF
TRBV19	TRBJ1-5	-	-	TGTGCCAGTAGTCTAACAGGTCAGCCCCAGCATTTT	CASSLTGQPQHF
TRBV9	TRBJ2-1	TRBD1	-	TGTGCCAGCAGCGTCCAGGGGGCTTCCTACAATGAGCAGTTCTTC	CASSVQGASYNEQFF
TRBV2	TRBJ2-2	TRBD2	-	TGTGCCAGCAGTGAAGAACTAGCGGGGGTGAACACCGGGGAGCTGTTTTTT	CASSEELAGVNTGELFF
TRBV19	TRBJ2-1	TRBD2	-	TGTGCCACCGATTTCGGGGGGATGAACAATGAGCAGTTCTTC	CATDFGGMNNEQFF
TRBV3-1/TRBV3-2	TRBJ2-5	TRBD1	-	TGTGCCAGCAGCCAATGGACAGGGGCACAAGAGACCCAGTACTTC	CASSQWTGAQETQYF
TRBV3-1/TRBV3-2	TRBJ2-1	-	-	TGTGCCAGCAGGAAAGAGTCGGGGGGCGCTTACAATGAGCAGTTCTTC	CASRKESGGAYNEQFF
TRBV18	TRBJ1-1	TRBD1	once	TGTGCCAGCTCACGATCAGGGGGCGGGAACACTGAAGCTTTCTTT	CASSRSGGGNTEAFF
TRBV2	TRBJ1-1	TRBD1	-	TGTGCCAGCAGAGCCGACAGGGTGGGCACTGAAGCTTTCTTT	CASRADRVGTEAFF
TRBV2	TRBJ1-5	TRBD1	-	TGTGCCAGCAAGGGACAGGGGAATCAGCCCCAGCATTTT	CASKGQGNQPQHF
TRBV4-1	TRBJ1-1	-	-	TGCGCCAGCAGCCAAAGGGGAAACACTGAAGCTTTCTTT	CASSQRGNTEAFF
TRBV9	TRBJ1-2	-	-	TGTGCCAGCAGCGTAGCCGGGGTACCCAACTATGGCTACACCTTC	CASSVAGVPNYGYTF
TRBV18	TRBJ2-7	-	-	TGTGCCAGCTCACCTGGACACCTCTCCTACGAGCAGTACTTC	CASSPGHLSYEQYF
TRBV5-1	TRBJ1-6	TRBD1	-	TGCGCCAGCAGCCCCCTGACGGGACAGGGAGGCTCACCCCTCCACTTT	CASSPLTGQGGSPLHF
TRBV18	TRBJ1-2	TRBD1	-	TGTGCCAGCTCACCAATCACGACAGGGAGGAATGAGGATGGCTACACCTTC	CASSPITTGRNEDGYTF
TRBV27	TRBJ1-3	-	-	TGTGCCAGCAGTTTAGTGTCAGGGGGAAACACCATATATTTT	CASSLVSGGNTIYF
TRBV19	TRBJ1-2	-	-	TGTGCCAGTAGTGGAGGAGAAGTCTATGGCTACACCTTC	CASSGGEVYGYTF
TRBV4-3	TRBJ1-5	-	-	TGCGCCAGCAGCCAAGCCCCCGGGGGAAATCAGCCCCAGCATTTT	CASSQAPGGNQPQHF
TRBV21-1	TRBJ2-5	-	-	TGTGCCAGCAGCAAAGCTAGCGGGGGGGCCGTACAAGAGACCCAGTACTTC	CASSKASGGAVQETQYF
TRBV7-9	TRBJ1-2	-	-	TGTGCCAGCAGCACCTGGGAGCAGTATGGCTACACCTTC	CASSTWEQYGYTF
TRBV30	TRBJ1-5	-	once	TGTGCCTGGAGTTTCTCGGGGGGTCAGCCCCAGCATTTT	CAWSFSGGQPQHF
TRBV19	TRBJ2-2	TRBD1	-	TGTGCCAGTAGTTGGGACAGATTGAACACCGGGGAGCTGTTTTTT	CASSWDRLNTGELFF